This entry features one TCR beta chain sequence. These data belong to a study of blood T cell repertoires in COVID-19. V lost 4 bases and J lost 6, with 9 bases in between. Germline values: CDR1 MNHEY, CDR2 SVGAGI. The CDR3 spans 12 residues. In the original processing: Amplification from reference gene primers served as the basis for estimated nucleated cell counts. Clones were read by immunoSEQ multiplex PCR, and TCRdb kept only the in-frame ones, dropping some. The DNA was the basis for D and trimming; V, J and clone size are from that table. The sample lists 250,000 to 300,000 clones; approximately 90% were seen once.

The source of this sequence is a man aged 35-49 years with acute or convalescent COVID-19. The chain carries TRBV6-5 and TRBJ1-2, with D perhaps matching TRBD1 (5 bases). The sequencing input was peripheral blood. CDR3 DNA: TGTGCCAGCAGTTTTGCAGGGAATGGCTACACCTTC. It specifies CASSFAGNGYTF.